These 25 T cell receptor beta chains came from one sample sequenced in a study of response to subunit inactivated influenza vaccine. TCRdb redid the calling of the RT-PCR reads with MiXCR, one entry per CDR3 protein. Counted here are about 500,000 distinct CDR3 sequences, approximately 13% occurring once; the ten biggest clones make up about an eighth. Sequenced material: PBMCs from blood, taken about 40 days after vaccination. Receptors originate from a man aged 50 or older who received an inactivated influenza vaccine.

The chain carries TRBV7-2 and TRBJ2-2; 7 positions match TRBD2. The V gene's germline CDR1 is SGHTA and CDR2 FQGNSA. The length of the CDR3 is 16 residues. J was trimmed by 2 bases and V by 1 base; bases with no gene match: 4. As DNA, the CDR3 is TGTGCCAGCAGCTTAGGCTCAGCGGGAAACACCGGGGAGCTGTTTTTT. Amino acid sequence: CASSLGSAGNTGELFF.

This clonotype has just a few counts. This chain joins TRBV20-1 and TRBJ1-1; 9 positions agree with TRBD1. With 1 base clipped from V and 1 base from J, the junction kept 4 bases outside the gene matches. The CDR3 consists of 15 residues. Germline loops: CDR1 DFQATT, CDR2 SNEGSKA (reference sequence). The CDR3 sequence: CSARAGQGRNTEAFF. In DNA form, the CDR3 reads TGCAGTGCTAGAGCGGGACAGGGACGGAACACTGAAGCTTTCTTT.

This clonotype was seen more than once but under ten times. The chain links TRBV12-3 or TRBV12-4 to TRBJ2-1; weak D call: TRBD2 (6 bases). Trimming removed 6 bases from V and 3 bases from J, with 18 bases in between. CDR3 length: 16 residues. The CDR3: CASRVSGEGLYNEQFF. The DNA of the CDR3 is TGTGCCAGCAGAGTGTCGGGAGAGGGGCTCTACAATGAGCAGTTCTTC.

This clonotype was detected only a few times. The chain uses TRBV6-1 and TRBJ2-5; a possible D gene is TRBD1 (6 bases). V lost 6 bases, J lost 5 bases, and 16 bases lay in between. In germline, CDR1 is MNHNS, CDR2 SASEGT. The CDR3 consists of 14 residues. The CDR3 DNA follows: TGTGCCAGCAGGCCTCAGGGGATGCGGGAGACCCAGTACTTC. Translation gives CASRPQGMRETQYF.

This clonotype was seen only a few times. The genes are TRBV6-1 and TRBJ2-7; D remains unclear. Germline CDR1 reads MNHNS; CDR2 reads SASEGT. This CDR3 comprises 13 residues. V lost 0 bases and J 2 bases, leaving 5 bases between the germline ends. The CDR3 loop is CASSEATTYEQYF. CDR3 in DNA: TGTGCCAGCAGTGAAGCTACTACCTACGAGCAGTACTTC.

This clonotype was found a few times. The V gene is TRBV7-9, the J gene TRBJ2-3; D gene unclear. Trimming pared 5 bases from V and 8 bases from J, leaving 11 bases between. This CDR3 spans 12 amino acids. Germline CDR1 is SEHNR and CDR2 is FQNEAQ (reference sequence). The CDR3 loop reads CASSDVTGTQYF. In nucleotides, the CDR3 is TGTGCCAGCAGCGACGTGACTGGTACGCAGTATTTT.

The chain joins TRBV4-1 to TRBJ1-6; D is undetermined. V gave up 0 bases and J gave up 10 bases, with 4 bases separating them. The germline V gene has CDR1 MGHRA and CDR2 YSYEKL. CDR3 length: 12 amino acids. DNA for the CDR3: TGCGCCAGCAGCCAAGATGTATCACCCCTCCACTTT. It codes for CASSQDVSPLHF.

A few counts support this clonotype. The chain uses TRBV5-8 and TRBJ2-5; D gene uncertain. This CDR3 is 11 amino acids long. The V gene's germline CDR1 is SGHTS and CDR2 YDEGEE. V was clipped by 0 bases and J by 6 bases, with 3 bases between them. The CDR3 here is CASSLEKTQYF. The CDR3 region has the DNA TGTGCCAGCAGCTTGGAGAAGACCCAGTACTTC.

CDR3 in DNA: TGTGCCAGCAGCCTCATGGGACTAGCGGTACACAATGAGCAGTTCTTC. Amino acids: CASSLMGLAVHNEQFF. The chain joins TRBV11-2 to TRBJ2-1, with 11 positions matching TRBD2. The CDR3 spans 16 residues. J lost 5 bases, V lost 5 bases, and 8 bases had no gene match. Germline CDR1 reads SGHAT; CDR2 reads FQNNGV. Full variable domain (missing parts from reference TRBV11-2 and TRBJ2-1): EAGVAQSPRYKIIEKRQSVAFWCNPISGHATLYWYQQILGQGPKLLIQFQNNGVVDDSQLPKDRFSAERLKGVDSTLKIQPAKLEDSAVYLCASSLMGLAVHNEQFFGPGTRLTVL.

There are many counts of this clonotype. V gene TRBV7-8 combines with J gene TRBJ2-1, with 8 bases lining up with TRBD1. The CDR3 extends over 16 amino acids. The germline CDR1 and CDR2 sequences are SGHVS and FQNEAQ. The V and J ends lost 5 bases and 4 bases, in that order; junction bases with no gene match: 10. This CDR3 is CASSRRDRSTYNEQFF. The CDR3 DNA sequence: TGTGCCAGCAGCCGGAGGGACAGGTCGACGTACAATGAGCAGTTCTTC.

This clonotype has a handful of counts. This chain links TRBV20-1 with TRBJ2-2, with a possible D match to TRBD1 (7 bases). Germline CDR1 is DFQATT and CDR2 is SNEGSKA (reference sequence). The CDR3 spans 15 residues. V lost 3 bases and J 5 bases, leaving 16 bases between the germline ends. CDR3 bases: TGCAGTGCTAGGGGAGGACAGGCGGGTACCGGGGAGCTGTTTTTT. This translates into CSARGGQAGTGELFF.

V and J are TRBV6-2 or TRBV6-3 and TRBJ2-1; 9 bases match TRBD2. Germline V CDR1 and CDR2: MNHEY, SVGEGT. V trimming: 1 base; J trimming: 3 bases; junction bases outside the gene matches: 4. The CDR3 has 16 residues. Written as DNA, the CDR3 is TGTGCCAGCAGTTACTACGAGACTAGCGGCTACAATGAGCAGTTCTTC. Translated, it gives CASSYYETSGYNEQFF.

This clonotype was recorded at least ten times. V usage is TRBV10-1 and J usage is TRBJ2-7, with TRBD1 identical over 7 bases. CDR3 length equals 14 residues. CDR1 is WNHNN, CDR2 SYGVQD, per germline (reference sequence). V lost 6 bases to trimming and J lost 1 base; unmatched junction nucleotides: 6. The CDR3 bases are TGCGCCAGCAGCGATGGGGACAGATCCTACGAGCAGTACTTC. It specifies CASSDGDRSYEQYF.

This clonotype was counted ten times or more. The chain employs TRBV5-1 and TRBJ1-1; a weak D match, TRBD1 (6 bases). The V and J ends lost 0 bases and 5 bases respectively, with 11 bases between them. Germline CDR1 reads SGHRS; CDR2 reads YFSETQ. There are 14 residues in the CDR3. The CDR3: CASSLAPGATEAFF. The CDR3 region has the DNA TGCGCCAGCAGCTTGGCCCCGGGGGCAACTGAAGCTTTCTTT.

CDR3 nucleotides: TGTGCCACCACCGCGGGGCAGGGGGGTCCCTACGAGCAGTACTTC. Translated, it gives CATTAGQGGPYEQYF. The chain combines TRBV6-1 with TRBJ2-7; a possible D gene is TRBD1 (7 bases). CDR3 length equals 15 residues. The V gene lost 10 bases and the J gene lost 2 bases, with 21 bases spanning the gap. Germline V gives CDR1 MNHNS, CDR2 SASEGT.

The CDR3 region is CASSPRGSGGDNEQFF. The DNA of the CDR3 is TGTGCCAGCAGCCCCCGGGGTAGCGGGGGGGACAATGAGCAGTTCTTC. This rearrangement joins TRBV9 to TRBJ2-1; 11 bases are shared with TRBD2. Germline values: CDR1 SGDLS, CDR2 YYNGEE. With V trimmed by 4 bases and J by 5 bases, 8 bases remained unmatched. The CDR3 has 16 amino acids.

This clonotype was counted ten times or more. The chain combines TRBV20-1 with TRBJ2-2; 7 nucleotides agree with TRBD2. The CDR3 loop spans 13 amino acids. The V gene end was trimmed by 5 bases and the J gene end by 9 bases; junction bases not matched to a gene: 9. Per germline, CDR1 DFQATT and CDR2 SNEGSKA (reference sequence). CDR3 nucleotide sequence: TGCAGTGCTGCGACTAGCAATCTCCGGGAGCTGTTTTTT. Translated, it gives CSAATSNLRELFF.

This clonotype was seen more than once but under ten times. The chain uses TRBV7-2 and TRBJ2-7, with a tentative D call TRBD1 (5 bases). This CDR3 is built from 12 residues. Germline assignment: CDR1 SGHTA and CDR2 FQGNSA. Trimming stripped 5 bases from V and 2 bases from J, with 7 bases between. The CDR3 DNA reads TGTGCCAGCAGCACGACAGCCTACGAGCAGTACTTC. This codes for CASSTTAYEQYF. The whole variable domain, remainder taken from reference TRBV7-2 and TRBJ2-7, is GAGVSQSPSNKVTEKGKDVELRCDPISGHTALYWYRQSLGQGLEFLIYFQGNSAPDKSGLPSDRFSAERTGGSVSTLTIQRTQQEDSAVYLCASSTTAYEQYFGPGTRLTVT.

The rearrangement links TRBV7-2 to TRBJ1-2; tentative D call: TRBD1 (5 bases). The CDR3 sequence is 15 residues long. The germline V gene encodes CDR1 SGHTA and CDR2 FQGNSA. V was shortened by 2 bases and J by 1 base, with 11 bases between the two germline ends. The CDR3 region is CASSLIGGVNYGYTF. In DNA form, the CDR3 reads TGTGCCAGCAGCTTAATAGGAGGGGTTAACTATGGCTACACCTTC.

This clonotype turned up a few times. The chain joins TRBV12-3 or TRBV12-4 to TRBJ1-1, with D uncertain. The CDR3 runs to 12 residues. Deletions cut 5 bases from V and 3 bases from J, with 7 bases between. This chain's CDR3 is CASSHSDTEAFF. Written as DNA, the CDR3 is TGTGCCAGCAGTCACTCGGACACTGAAGCTTTCTTT.

The chain carries TRBV28 and TRBJ2-3; 7 bases fit TRBD2. J was trimmed by 4 bases and V by 2 bases; bases with no gene match: 18. The CDR3 is 19 amino acids. Germline V gives CDR1 MDHEN, CDR2 SYDVKM. This chain's CDR3 is CASSLRRTPTSDGADTQYF. CDR3 in DNA: TGTGCCAGCAGTTTAAGGAGAACTCCCACTAGCGACGGTGCAGATACGCAGTATTTT.

The V and J genes are TRBV20-1 and TRBJ1-2; 7 nucleotides agree with TRBD1. Unmatched junction bases numbered 8, after V lost 7 bases and J lost 0 bases. In germline, CDR1 is DFQATT, CDR2 SNEGSKA (reference sequence). This CDR3 has 14 residues. The CDR3 protein is CSVLQGLANYGYTF. CDR3 DNA: TGCAGTGTTTTACAGGGGCTAGCTAACTATGGCTACACCTTC.

The table lists this clonotype with a few counts. J is TRBJ1-1 and V is TRBV6-5; D call uncertain. V was cut by 1 base and J by 1 base, with 10 bases left in between. Germline V gene lookup returns CDR1 MNHEY and CDR2 SVGAGI. The CDR3 extends over 15 amino acids. CDR3 residues: CASSYFGSGNTEAFF. CDR3 coding DNA: TGTGCCAGCAGTTACTTCGGGTCGGGGAACACTGAAGCTTTCTTT.

This chain links TRBV7-2 with TRBJ2-3; 14 bases match TRBD2. CDR3 size: 15 residues. Germline CDR1 reads SGHTA; CDR2 reads FQGNSA. J gave up 8 bases and V 5 bases, and 6 bases lay outside the gene matches. CDR3 sequence reads: CASSAGLAGASTQYF. CDR3 nucleotides: TGTGCCAGCAGCGCGGGACTAGCGGGGGCTAGTACGCAGTATTTT.

The chain is built from TRBV6-2 or TRBV6-3 and TRBJ1-1; 10 bases are shared with TRBD1. The V and J ends lost 2 bases and 8 bases, in that order; junction bases with no gene match: 20. The CDR3 has 19 residues. Germline V gives CDR1 MNHEY, CDR2 SVGEGT. CDR3 coding DNA: TGTGCCAGCAGTTACCTCCGGGACAGGGGCCCACCCGGGAGGCCCGAAGCTTTCTTT. Its protein product is CASSYLRDRGPPGRPEAFF.